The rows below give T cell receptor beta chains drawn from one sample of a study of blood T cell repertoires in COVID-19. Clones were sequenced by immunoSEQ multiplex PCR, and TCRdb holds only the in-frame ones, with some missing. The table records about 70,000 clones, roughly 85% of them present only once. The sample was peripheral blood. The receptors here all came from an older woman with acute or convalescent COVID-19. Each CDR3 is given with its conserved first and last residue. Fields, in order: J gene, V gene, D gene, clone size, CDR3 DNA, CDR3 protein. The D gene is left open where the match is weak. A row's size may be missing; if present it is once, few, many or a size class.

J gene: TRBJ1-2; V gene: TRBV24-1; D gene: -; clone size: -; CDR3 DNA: TGTGCCACCAGTGATTTGCAGGGTTCAGGTGGCTACACCTTC; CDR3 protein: CATSDLQGSGGYTF
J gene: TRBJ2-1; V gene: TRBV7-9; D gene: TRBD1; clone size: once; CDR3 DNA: TGTGCCAGCTTAGGGACAGCGAGCTCCTACAATGAGCAGTTCTTC; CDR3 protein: CASLGTASSYNEQFF
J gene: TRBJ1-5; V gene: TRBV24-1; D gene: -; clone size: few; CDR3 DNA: TGTGCCACCAGTGATTCCACAGGGATTGGCAATCAGCCCCAGCATTTT; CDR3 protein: CATSDSTGIGNQPQHF
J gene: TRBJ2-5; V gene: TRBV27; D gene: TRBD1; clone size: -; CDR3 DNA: TGTGCCAGCAGTTTATGGGGACAGGGGATAGAGGAGACCCAGTACTTC; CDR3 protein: CASSLWGQGIEETQYF
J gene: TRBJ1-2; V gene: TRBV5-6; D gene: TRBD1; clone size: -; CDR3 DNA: TGTGCCAGCAGCAGCACAGGGGTTGGCTATGGCTACACCTTC; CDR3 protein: CASSSTGVGYGYTF
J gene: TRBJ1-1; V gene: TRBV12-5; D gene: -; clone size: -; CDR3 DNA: TGTGCTAGTGGTTTGGGCATGGGGCACACTGAAGCTTTCTTT; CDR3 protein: CASGLGMGHTEAFF
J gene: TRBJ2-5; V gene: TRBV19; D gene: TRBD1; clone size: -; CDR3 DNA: TGTGCCAGTAGTAAACGGACAGGGGCGAACCAAGAGACCCAGTACTTC; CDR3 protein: CASSKRTGANQETQYF
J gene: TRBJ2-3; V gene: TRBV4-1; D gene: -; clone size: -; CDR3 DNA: TGCGCCAGCAGTTCCTGGTCTATACTCCGGGAACAAAGCACAGATACGCAGTATTTT; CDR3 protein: CASSSWSILREQSTDTQYF
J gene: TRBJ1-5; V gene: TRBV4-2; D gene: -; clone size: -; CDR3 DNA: TGTGCCAGCAACTCTGAGGATCAGCCCCAGCATTTT; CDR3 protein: CASNSEDQPQHF
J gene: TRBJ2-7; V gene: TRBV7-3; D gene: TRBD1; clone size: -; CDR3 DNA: TGTGCCAGCAGCCTCGGACAGGGTACGTCCTACGAGCAGTACTTC; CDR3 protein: CASSLGQGTSYEQYF
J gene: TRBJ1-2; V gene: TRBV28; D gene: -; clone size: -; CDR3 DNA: TGTGCCAGCAGTTTAATGACAGCGCCTATCGTAGGCTACACCTTC; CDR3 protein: CASSLMTAPIVGYTF
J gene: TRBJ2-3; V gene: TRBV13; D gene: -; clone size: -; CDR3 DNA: TGTGCCAGCAGCCTTGGAGCCCTCAGAGATACGCAGTATTTT; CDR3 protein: CASSLGALRDTQYF
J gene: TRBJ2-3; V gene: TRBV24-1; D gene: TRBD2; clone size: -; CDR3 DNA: TGTGCCACCAGGGGGACTAGCGGGAAAAGGACAGATACGCAGTATTTT; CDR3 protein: CATRGTSGKRTDTQYF
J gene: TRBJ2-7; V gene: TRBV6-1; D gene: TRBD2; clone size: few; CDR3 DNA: TGTGCCAGCAGTGCCGGTAGCGGGAGGGCTCAAGGGGGGGAGCAGTACTTC; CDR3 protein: CASSAGSGRAQGGEQYF
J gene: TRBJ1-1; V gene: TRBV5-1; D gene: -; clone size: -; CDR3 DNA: TGCGCCAGCAGCCCGGACAGCCTCCTGAACACTGAAGCTTTCTTT; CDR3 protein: CASSPDSLLNTEAFF
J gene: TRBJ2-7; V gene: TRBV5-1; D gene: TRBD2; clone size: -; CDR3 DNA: TGCGCCAGCAGCCTGACTAGCGGATCTCTCTACGAGCAGTACTTC; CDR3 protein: CASSLTSGSLYEQYF
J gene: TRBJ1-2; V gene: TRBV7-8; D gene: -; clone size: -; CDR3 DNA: TGTGCCAGCAGCTTAATCCAGGCGCAAACAGATGGCTACACCTTC; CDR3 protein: CASSLIQAQTDGYTF
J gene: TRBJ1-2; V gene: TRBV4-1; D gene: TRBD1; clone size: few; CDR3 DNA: TGCGCCAGCAGCCTCTCTTCAGGGGGAACTTATGGCTACACCTTC; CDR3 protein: CASSLSSGGTYGYTF
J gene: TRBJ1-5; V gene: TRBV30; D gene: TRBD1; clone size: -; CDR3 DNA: TGTGCCTGGAAGACAGGGAATCAGCCCCAGCATTTT; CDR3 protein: CAWKTGNQPQHF
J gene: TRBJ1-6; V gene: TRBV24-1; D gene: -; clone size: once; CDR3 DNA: TGTGCCACCAGTGCCGCATCGACAGCTATGGGTTCACCCCTCCACTTT; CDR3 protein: CATSAASTAMGSPLHF
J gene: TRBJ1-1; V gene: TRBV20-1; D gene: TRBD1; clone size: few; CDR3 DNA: TGCAGCGCAGACAGGGACCCTGAAGCTTTCTTT; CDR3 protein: CSADRDPEAFF
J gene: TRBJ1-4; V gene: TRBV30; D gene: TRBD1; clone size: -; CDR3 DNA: TGTGCCTGGAGTGTGGACAGGGGTGAAAAACTGTTTTTT; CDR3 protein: CAWSVDRGEKLFF
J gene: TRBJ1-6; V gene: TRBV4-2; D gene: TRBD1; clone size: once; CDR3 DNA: TGTGCCAGCAGCCAAGAGACAGGGGGTAATTCACCCCTCCACTTT; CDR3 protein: CASSQETGGNSPLHF
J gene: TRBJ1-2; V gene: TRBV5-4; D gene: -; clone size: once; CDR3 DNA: TGTGCCAGCAGCATCGACAGGAGGCCCTATGGCTACACCTTC; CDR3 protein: CASSIDRRPYGYTF
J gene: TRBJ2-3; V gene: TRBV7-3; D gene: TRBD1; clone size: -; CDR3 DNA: TGTGCCAGCAGCCCCCAGGGACAGGGGGGCGAGGATACGCAGTATTTT; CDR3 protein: CASSPQGQGGEDTQYF
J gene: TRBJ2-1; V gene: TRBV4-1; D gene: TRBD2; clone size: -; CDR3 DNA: TGCGCCAGCAGCCAAGGAGTGACTAGCAGCCTCACGAGTAATGAGCAGTTCTTC; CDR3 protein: CASSQGVTSSLTSNEQFF
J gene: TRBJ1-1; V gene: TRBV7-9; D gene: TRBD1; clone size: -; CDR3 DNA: TGTGCCAGCAGCCTAAGTGGACAGGGAGCTTTCTTT; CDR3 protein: CASSLSGQGAFF
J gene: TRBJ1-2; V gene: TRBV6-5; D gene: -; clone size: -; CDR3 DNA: TGTGCCAGCAGCTCGACAGGAATTTATGGCTACACCTTC; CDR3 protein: CASSSTGIYGYTF
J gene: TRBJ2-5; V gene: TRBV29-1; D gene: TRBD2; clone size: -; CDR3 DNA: TGCAGCGTTGAGGGTCGTAGCGGGAGGGCCAGACAGACCCAGTACTTC; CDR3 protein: CSVEGRSGRARQTQYF
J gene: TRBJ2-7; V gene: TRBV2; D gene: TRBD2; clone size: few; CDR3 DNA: TGTGCCAGCAGTTTAGCCCGGACTAGCGGGAGGACGGCTTACGAGCAGTACTTC; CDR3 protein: CASSLARTSGRTAYEQYF
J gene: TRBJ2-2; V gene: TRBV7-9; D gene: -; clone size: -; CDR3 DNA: TGTGCCAGCAGCTCTAACACCGGGGAGCTGTTTTTT; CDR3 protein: CASSSNTGELFF
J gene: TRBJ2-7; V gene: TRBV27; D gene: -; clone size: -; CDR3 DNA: TGTGCCAGCAGTCCTGACAGAGTCTCCTACGAGCAGTACTTC; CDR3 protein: CASSPDRVSYEQYF
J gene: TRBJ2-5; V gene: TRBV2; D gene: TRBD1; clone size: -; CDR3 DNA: TGTGCCAGCAGGGAAGGGGGCAGCGTGGAGACCCAGTACTTC; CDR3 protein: CASREGGSVETQYF
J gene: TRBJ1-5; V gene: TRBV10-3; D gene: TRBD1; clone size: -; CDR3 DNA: TGTGCCATCAGTGCAACAGGGGGCTATTTCAATCAGCCCCAGCATTTT; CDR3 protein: CAISATGGYFNQPQHF
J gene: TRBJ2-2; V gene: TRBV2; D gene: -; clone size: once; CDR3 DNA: TGTGCCAGCAGTAGAGACAGTACCAACACCGGGGAGCTGTTTTTT; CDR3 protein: CASSRDSTNTGELFF
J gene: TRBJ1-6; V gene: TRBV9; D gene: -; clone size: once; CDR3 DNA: TGTGCCAGCAGCGTAGATGGGGCTTCGGGTTCACCCCTCCACTTT; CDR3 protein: CASSVDGASGSPLHF
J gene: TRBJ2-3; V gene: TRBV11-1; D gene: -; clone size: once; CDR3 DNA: TGTGCCAGCAGCTTCTTCCCCGACAGTAGCACAGATACGCAGTATTTT; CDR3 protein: CASSFFPDSSTDTQYF
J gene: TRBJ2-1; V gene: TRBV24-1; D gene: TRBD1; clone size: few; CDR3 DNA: TGTGCCACCAGTGATTTCCTTATGGACAGGGCCTTAGGGGATGAGCAGTTCTTC; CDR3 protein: CATSDFLMDRALGDEQFF
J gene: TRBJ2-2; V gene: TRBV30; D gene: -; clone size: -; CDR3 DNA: TGTGCCTGGAGTGCGTACACCGGGGAGCTGTTTTTT; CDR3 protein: CAWSAYTGELFF
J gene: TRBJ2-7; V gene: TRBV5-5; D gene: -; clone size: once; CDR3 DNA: TGTGCCAGCAGCTTACGAACGGGCGAGCAGTACTTC; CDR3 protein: CASSLRTGEQYF
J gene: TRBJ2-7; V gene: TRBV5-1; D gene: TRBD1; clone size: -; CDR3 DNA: TGCGCCAGCAGCTCTCGGGACAGAACCTACGAGCAGTACTTC; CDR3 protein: CASSSRDRTYEQYF
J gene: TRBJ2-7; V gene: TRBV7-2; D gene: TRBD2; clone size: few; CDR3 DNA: TGTGCCAGCAGCTTAACTAGCGGGGTCGCCGAGCAGTACTTC; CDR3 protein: CASSLTSGVAEQYF